Listed here is a single TCR beta chain. This clonotype was counted many times. Its antigen remains unidentified. There are no base qualities to consult, and no much larger clone falls within one base. The data stem from a study of T cell repertoires and leukemia-associated antigens (dated by TCRdb to the late 2010s). For context, the study as a whole: Per sample, about 5.1 to 7 million read pairs and roughly 3.3 to 5.0 million effective reads were obtained, for approximately 16 million effective reads in total. The study aimed to identify which antigen a TCR Vbeta21 clone previously found in CML patients recognizes, using in vitro peptide stimulation of healthy T cells.

Measured from the cysteine to the phenylalanine, the CDR3 is 17 residues long. Just CDR3 DNA is preserved here, 51 bases in frame from base 1. In the germline V gene, CDR1 corresponds to LGHNA and CDR2 to YNFKEQ. V loses 0 bases, J loses 0 bases, and the germline ends lie 9 bases apart. The study at large found these results: No significant differences among the four groups were observed in the numbers of Vbeta genes (approximately 60), Jbeta genes (around 14), VDJ rearrangements, or unique CDR3s. The antigen specificity and function of the expanded clones were not directly tested and needed further investigation.

TRIzol reagent was used to extract total RNA from the cultured T cells. TCRbeta libraries were amplified from RNA using 5' rapid amplification of cDNA ends (5'RACE). Library concentration and integrity were checked with Qubit, an Agilent instrument, and quantitative PCR before sequencing. Qualified libraries were sequenced on Illumina HiSeq or MiSeq by a commercial service provider. Processing in the source paper ran as follows. MiXCR version 1.8.2 was used to identify TCR sequences in each sample. For a clone to count as qualified, its CDR3 had to be longer than four amino acids, its nucleotide length had to be in-frame, and the clone could not contain a stop codon. An effective read was defined as a read containing the complete CDR3 structure. Validation of expanded clones was performed by RT-PCR with 24 Vbeta primers, GeneScan spectratyping, and Sanger sequencing. TCRdb applied fastp at Q25 and MiXCR to the public reads, then kept only in-frame beta chains. Each entry is one CDR3 protein sequence, shown with its most common DNA and genes. The V and J calls reflect TCRdb's pipeline rather than the authors' work. The sample includes 12,000 to 15,000 distinct CDR3 sequences, with 39% observed a single time. The ten top clones hold around 9.2% of the sample.

As a first step, CD3+ T cells were rested overnight at approximately 2.5 million cells/mL in RPMI 1640 lacking fetal bovine serum. MACS immunomagnetic beads were used according to the manufacturer's instructions to isolate CD3+ T cells from PBMCs. Sequenced: CD3+ T cells sorted from blood and cultured. The TCR comes from a female donor in good health. This sequence uses TRBV4-2 and TRBJ2-6; the D gene cannot be resolved reliably. The CDR3 reads CASSQERSSSGANVLTF. The nucleotide sequence reads as follows: TGTGCCAGCAGCCAAGAGCGGAGCTCCTCTGGGGCCAACGTCCTGACTTTC.